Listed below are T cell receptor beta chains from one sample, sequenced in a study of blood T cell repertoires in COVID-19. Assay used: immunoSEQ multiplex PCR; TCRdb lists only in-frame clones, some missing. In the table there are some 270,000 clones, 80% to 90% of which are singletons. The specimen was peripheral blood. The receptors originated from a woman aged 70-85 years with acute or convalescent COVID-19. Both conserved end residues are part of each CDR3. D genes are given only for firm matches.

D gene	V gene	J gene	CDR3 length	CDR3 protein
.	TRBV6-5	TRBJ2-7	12	CASSGQDNEQYF
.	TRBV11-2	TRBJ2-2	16	CASSTLARLETGELFF
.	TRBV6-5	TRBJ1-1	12	CAVRRGNTEAFF
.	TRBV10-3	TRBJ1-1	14	CAIRRTELNTEAFF
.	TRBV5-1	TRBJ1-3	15	CASSLQGLSGNTIYF
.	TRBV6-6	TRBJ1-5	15	CASRDTGISNQPQHF
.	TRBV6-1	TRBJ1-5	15	CASSEGFRGNQPQHF
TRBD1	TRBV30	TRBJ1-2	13	CAWSDTGGFGYTF
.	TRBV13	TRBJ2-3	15	CASSTQGGRTDTQYF
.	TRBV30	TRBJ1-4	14	CAWTEAATNEKLFF
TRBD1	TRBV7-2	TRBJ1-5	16	CASSSISPGGKQPQHF
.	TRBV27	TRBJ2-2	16	CASSLGRRPATGELFF
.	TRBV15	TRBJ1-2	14	CATSAPGGRYGYTF
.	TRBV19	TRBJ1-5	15	CASSISGVRNQPQHF
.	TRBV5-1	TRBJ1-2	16	CASSLQGSARNYGYTF
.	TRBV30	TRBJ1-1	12	CAWSVFDSSAFF
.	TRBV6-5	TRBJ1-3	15	CASTRRTPSGNTIYF
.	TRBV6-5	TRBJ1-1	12	CASRWRNTEAFF
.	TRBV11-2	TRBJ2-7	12	CASSWQGNEQYF
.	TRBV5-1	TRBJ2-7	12	CASSLGAREQYF
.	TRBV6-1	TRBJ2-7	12	CASSDNGYEQYF
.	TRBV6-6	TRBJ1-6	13	CASILGLDGPLHF
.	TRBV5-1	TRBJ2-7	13	CASSFDPRGEQYF
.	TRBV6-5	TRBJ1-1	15	CASSQTRPGNTEAFF
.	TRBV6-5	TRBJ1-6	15	CASTQGGPYNSPLHF
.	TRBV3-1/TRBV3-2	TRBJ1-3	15	CASSNQDTKLNTIYF
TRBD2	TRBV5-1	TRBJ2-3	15	CASSDGLARTDTQYF
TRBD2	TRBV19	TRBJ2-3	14	CASSIRLAGYTQYF
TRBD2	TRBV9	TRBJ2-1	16	CASSSLSGIAGGHQFF
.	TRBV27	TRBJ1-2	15	CASSTGVTATEGYTF
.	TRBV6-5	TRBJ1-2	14	CASSYSRSNYGYTF
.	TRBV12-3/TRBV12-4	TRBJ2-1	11	CASSFRTEQFF
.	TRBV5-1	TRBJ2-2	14	CASSLELNTGELFF
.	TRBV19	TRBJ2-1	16	CASRPSGSSSYNEQFF
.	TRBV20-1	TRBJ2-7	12	CSASPYRGEQYF
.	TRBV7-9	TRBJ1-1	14	CASRKDSGDTEAFF
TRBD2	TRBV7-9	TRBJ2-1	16	CASSLGRGGRLSEQFF
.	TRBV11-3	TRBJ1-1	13	CASSQRGNTEAFF
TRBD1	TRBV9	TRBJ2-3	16	CASGTEKIGSTDTQYF
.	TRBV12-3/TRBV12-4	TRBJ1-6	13	CASRVAGAQPLHF
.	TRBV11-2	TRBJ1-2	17	CASSLGLGATAEYGYTF
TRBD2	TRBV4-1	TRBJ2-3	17	CASSQEVVGGSTDTQYF
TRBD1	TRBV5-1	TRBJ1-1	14	CASRGDRVVTEAFF
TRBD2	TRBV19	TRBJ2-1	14	CASRGRGEYNEQFF
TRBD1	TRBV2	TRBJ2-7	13	CASGARQGEEQYF
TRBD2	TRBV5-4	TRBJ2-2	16	CASSRRLAGGTGELFF
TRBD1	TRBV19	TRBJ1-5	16	CASSPTDRGANQPQHF
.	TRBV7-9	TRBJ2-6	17	CASSSGLDYSGANVLTF
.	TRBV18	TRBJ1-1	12	CASTTVNTEAFF
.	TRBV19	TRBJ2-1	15	CASKLDRSSYNEQFF
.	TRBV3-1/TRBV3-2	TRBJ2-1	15	CASSQAGSSYNEQFF